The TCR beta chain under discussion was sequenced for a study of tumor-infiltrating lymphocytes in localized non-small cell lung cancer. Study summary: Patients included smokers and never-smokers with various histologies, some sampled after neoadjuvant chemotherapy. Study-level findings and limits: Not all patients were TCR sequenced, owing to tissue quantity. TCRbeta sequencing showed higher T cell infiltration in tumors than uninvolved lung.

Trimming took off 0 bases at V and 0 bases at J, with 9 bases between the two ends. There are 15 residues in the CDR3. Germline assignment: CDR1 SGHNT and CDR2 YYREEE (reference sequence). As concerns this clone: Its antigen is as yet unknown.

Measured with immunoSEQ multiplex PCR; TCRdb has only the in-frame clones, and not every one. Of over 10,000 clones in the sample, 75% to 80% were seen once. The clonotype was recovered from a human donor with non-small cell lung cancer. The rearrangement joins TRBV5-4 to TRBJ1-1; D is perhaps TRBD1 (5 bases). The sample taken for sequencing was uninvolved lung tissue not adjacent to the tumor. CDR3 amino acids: CASSLGGIMNTEAFF. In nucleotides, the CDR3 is TGTGCCAGCAGCTTGGGGGGCATAATGAACACTGAAGCTTTCTTT.